This T cell receptor (beta chain) was retrieved from a study of T-cell reconstitution after alpha-beta-depleted transplantation in children. With V trimmed by 9 bases and J by 3 bases, 3 bases remained unmatched. This CDR3 is 13 amino acids long. The germline CDR1 and CDR2 sequences are LNHDA and SQIVND (reference sequence). Whole-study findings and limits: Where alpha-beta T cells came from about two months after transplant was reportedly several hundred expanded graft clones. Diversity of TCRbeta at day 60 was high in some patients, arising from surviving recipient T cells and thymic progenitors.

The sample holds a few counts of this clonotype. The target antigen is unknown. Unique molecular identifiers were incorporated when the TCRbeta library was constructed. TCRdb re-called the PCR reads with MiXCR, one entry per CDR3 protein. The table has 150,000 to 200,000 distinct CDR3 sequences, 6.3% seen once; the top ten hold about 4.3%. Sequences were derived from PBMCs, sampled before TCRalphabeta/CD19-depleted stem cell transplant. This receptor was taken from a girl under two years old with combined immunodeficiency, due to receive a stem cell transplant. The V call is TRBV19, the J call TRBJ1-5, with TRBD1 identical over 9 bases. CDR3 residues: CASTGGVNQPQHF. The DNA of the CDR3 is TGTGCCAGCACAGGGGGCGTCAATCAGCCCCAGCATTTT.